The entry that follows covers one T cell receptor beta chain sequence. Antigen: not known. This specimen comes from a study of Ad26.COV2.S vaccination and SARS-CoV-2 variants. Study-level points and caveats: TCR breadth and depth estimates may have understated total T cell responses. Researchers reported similar non-spike TCR breadth in vaccine and placebo recipients.

Clones were sequenced by immunoSEQ multiplex PCR, and TCRdb holds only the in-frame ones, with some missing. This table holds some 370,000 clones, 83% found once. Germline CDR1 and CDR2: KGHSH and LQKENI. V dropped 6 bases and J dropped 6; count of bases not matched to a gene: 7. The CDR3 covers 13 residues. Treatment of the sample: around 19 received Ad26.COV2.S at low or high dose, single or two shots; several received placebo; per-sample allocation not given. Repertoires come from day 63 after the first vaccine or placebo injection. The genes are TRBV18 and TRBJ1-2; 7 bases map to TRBD1. The material was peripheral blood, obtained in a trial of Ad26.COV2.S vaccine versus placebo. The sequence derives from a person between 18 and 60 years old who received the Ad26.COV2.S COVID-19 vaccine or a placebo. In DNA, the CDR3 is TGTGCCAGCTCGACAGGGAATGGCAATGGCTACACCTTC. This encodes CASSTGNGNGYTF.